This TCR beta chain is from a study of blood T cell repertoires in COVID-19 (dated by TCRdb to 2018 to 2020). About the study as a whole: The collaborator samples originated in the United States, Italy and Spain and spanned the acute and convalescent phases of COVID-19. The material from the prospective study consisted of cDNA or gDNA derived from T cells, B-cell-depleted T cells, or PBMCs. The dataset comprised deeply sampled blood TCRbeta repertoires from subjects exposed to, actively infected with, or recovered from COVID-19. The repertoires were made available in a free public database intended to serve as a resource for research on the immune response to SARS-CoV-2. The samples were drawn from two sources: the first 160 participants of the ongoing ImmuneRACE study, and 950 to 1,500 subjects contributed by 6 global collaborators. Nearly every sample came with metadata listing a de-identified subject ID, COVID-19 status, age in years and sex. Where available, HLA class I and class II types were taken from metadata supplied by the sample provider and were not determined by assay-based typing.

TCRbeta CDR3 regions were amplified from genomic DNA by means of the immunoSEQ Assay, a bias-controlled multiplex PCR. Concerning the study's data processing: The number of nucleated cells in each sample was estimated by amplification of reference gene primers within the assay. To quantify the absolute abundance of each unique TCRbeta CDR3 rearrangement, sequence reads were collapsed and filtered. For each sample, productive Simpson clonality was calculated as the square root of Simpson's diversity index across productive rearrangements. The table was pulled from immuneACCESS by TCRdb, which kept in-frame rearrangements only. Such tables lose some clones; where checked, under half of the loss comes from unresolved V genes, and the rest has no known cause. The V and J calls and clone size are taken from that table; D and trimming were inferred from the DNA. The sample data list about 370,000 clones, and approximately 90% of these were observed just once. 0.95% to 1.1% of the sample rests with the top ten.

Results and caveats for the whole study, not just this receptor: How much clinical and demographic metadata was included differed by source and by participant, and the metadata was provided uncurated.

Participants in the prospective study were enrolled through a virtual design, were aged roughly 18 to 90 years, and lived in roughly 24 United States geographic areas. In the prospective study, participants were assigned to cohorts based on the clinical history participants reported in a screening survey and a study questionnaire. Recovered participants in ImmuneRACE Cohort 3 were defined by two consecutive negative NP/OP PCR tests, clearance by a healthcare professional, or resolution of symptoms. Each participant in the prospective study had whole blood, serum and a nasopharyngeal or oropharyngeal swab collected by mobile phlebotomists. Over a roughly two-month period, participants in the prospective study had the option of providing additional blood draws and questionnaires. Before DNA extraction, blood samples from the prospective study were shipped at room temperature or frozen. From the cysteine up to the phenylalanine, the CDR3 has a length of 14 residues. Here the CDR3 DNA is all that survives: 42 bases in frame from base 1. Looking up the germline V gene yields CDR1 SNHLY and CDR2 FYNNEI. Trimming takes 8 bases from V and 0 bases from J, and the germline ends sit 10 bases apart.

The count of this clone is one. Its antigen target is currently unknown. Base qualities are missing; no much larger clone stands one base away. Specimen: PBMCs or T cells enriched from blood (not recorded which). This clonotype originated in a man aged 18 to 29 who had recovered from COVID-19. The chain is made from TRBV2 and TRBJ1-4, with TRBD1 as a weak D call on 5 bases. The CDR3 amino acid sequence is: CASGATSTNEKLFF. The bases are TGTGCCAGCGGGGCCACATCAACTAATGAAAAACTGTTTTTT.